Below, one TCR beta chain is given with its context. The target antigen is unknown. The data derive from a study of cytomegalovirus exposure and HLA in healthy donors. Overall study results and limits: Cytomegalovirus association was assigned to about 150 TCR beta chains.

In the PCR, 60 Vbeta and 13 Jbeta primers were used. Per the original methods: Later reanalysis found around 84 million unique TCR beta chains, around 9.9 million of them shared. Sequencing was performed with immunoSEQ multiplex PCR; in TCRdb, only in-frame clones are kept and a portion is missing. V and J calls and clone size are as listed in that table; D and trimming were resolved from the DNA. Counted here are around 140,000 clones, about three quarters occurring once; the ten biggest clones make up about 1.8%. Sequencing was carried out using PBMCs. The TCR sequence derives from a female donor in good health and CMV-seropositive.

CDR3 loop: CASRYGTGITGELFF. The DNA for the CDR3 is TGCGCCAGCAGGTACGGGACAGGCATCACCGGGGAGCTGTTTTTT. This chain joins TRBV5-1 and TRBJ2-2; TRBD1 agrees at 8 bases. From germline, CDR1 is SGHRS and CDR2 YFSETQ. V lost 5 bases and J lost 4; bases outside the gene matches: 7. The CDR3 extends over 15 amino acids.